The rows below give T cell receptor beta chains drawn from one sample of a study of T-cell memory formation after mild COVID-19. A single record per CDR3 protein comes from TCRdb applying MiXCR to the 5' RACE reads. The sample has a few hundred thousand distinct CDR3 sequences; around 20% are singletons. Material: PBMCs or a T cell subset sorted from them (not recorded which). Receptor source: an adult woman who had mild COVID-19 (a few samples of this study predate the infection). Cell type and time point are not known. Each CDR3 is given with its conserved first and last residue. D genes are given only for firm matches. Expanded clones get a size class; other rows say once, few or many, or leave the size out.

V	D	J	size	CDR3	DNA
TRBV5-1	TRBD2	TRBJ2-5	.	CASSRSTSGQQETQYF	TGCGCCAGCAGCCGATCGACTAGCGGGCAACAAGAGACCCAGTACTTC
TRBV29-1	.	TRBJ1-2	.	CSVGTRDSNYGYTF	TGCAGCGTGGGAACACGAGATTCTAACTATGGCTACACCTTC
TRBV19	TRBD2	TRBJ2-1	.	CASSTGLAGARSYNEQFF	TGTGCCAGTAGTACGGGACTAGCGGGAGCCCGCTCCTACAATGAGCAGTTCTTC
TRBV5-5	.	TRBJ2-1	.	CASSDDRIPYNEQFF	TGTGCCAGCAGCGACGACAGGATCCCCTACAATGAGCAGTTCTTC
TRBV6-5	TRBD1	TRBJ2-7	.	CASRTGESSYEQYF	TGTGCCAGCAGGACAGGGGAAAGCTCCTACGAGCAGTACTTC
TRBV11-1	.	TRBJ2-5	.	CASSLAVEQETQYF	TGTGCCAGCAGCTTAGCGGTGGAACAAGAGACCCAGTACTTC
TRBV3-1	.	TRBJ1-1	.	CASSQGGLTEAFF	TGTGCCAGCAGCCAAGGGGGCCTCACTGAAGCTTTCTTT
TRBV15	TRBD1	TRBJ1-3	few	CATSNADRGLGNTIYF	TGTGCCACCAGCAACGCAGACAGGGGGCTAGGAAACACCATATATTTT
TRBV20-1	.	TRBJ2-5	.	CSATTGSQETQYF	TGCAGTGCTACCACAGGGAGCCAAGAGACCCAGTACTTC
TRBV4-3	.	TRBJ1-1	.	CASSGGEYTEAFF	TGCGCCAGCAGCGGGGGGGAGTACACTGAAGCTTTCTTT
TRBV2	.	TRBJ2-5	.	CASSEVVLDETQYF	TGTGCCAGCAGTGAAGTGGTTTTGGACGAGACCCAGTACTTC
TRBV12-3/TRBV12-4	.	TRBJ2-7	.	CASRVDRPPYEQYF	TGTGCCAGCAGGGTGGACAGACCTCCCTACGAGCAGTACTTC
TRBV29-1	TRBD1	TRBJ2-7	.	CSVRGDRGYEQYF	TGCAGCGTAAGAGGGGACAGGGGCTACGAGCAGTACTTC
TRBV30	TRBD1	TRBJ1-2	.	CAWSGDRGFGYTF	TGTGCCTGGAGTGGGGACAGGGGATTTGGCTACACCTTC
TRBV6-5	.	TRBJ2-3	.	CASSYGFTDTQYF	TGTGCCAGCAGTTACGGATTCACAGATACGCAGTATTTT
TRBV7-2	.	TRBJ2-1	few	CASSLAGKYEQFF	TGTGCCAGCAGCTTAGCGGGAAAATATGAGCAGTTCTTC
TRBV20-1	.	TRBJ2-1	.	CSPLTRRDEQFF	TGCAGTCCCCTAACCCGACGGGATGAGCAGTTCTTC
TRBV29-1	.	TRBJ2-3	.	CSGMFSADTDTQYF	TGCAGCGGCATGTTCTCGGCGGACACAGATACGCAGTATTTT
TRBV10-3	.	TRBJ2-7	.	CATSADSRNEQYF	TGTGCCACATCGGCTGACAGTCGTAACGAGCAGTACTTC
TRBV5-5	.	TRBJ1-4	.	CASSLGFGGLQEKLFF	TGTGCCAGCAGCTTGGGGTTCGGGGGGCTACAGGAAAAACTGTTTTTT